Sequencing of this TCR beta chain was carried out in a study of T cell responses to AZD1222 COVID-19 vaccine. Broader study findings: Clonal diversity was possibly underestimated, and white British individuals and females predominated among donors. With two AZD1222 doses given, Spike-specific TCR breadth and depth both rose. Close to half of spike-specific TCRs reportedly recognize unmutated variant regions. Baseline antibody screening turned up just a handful of seropositive AZD1222 recipients.

The table came from immunoSEQ multiplex PCR; TCRdb's copy has only in-frame clones and leaves some out. This sample has 150,000 to 200,000 clones, with about 93% found just once. V shed 5 bases and J shed 6 bases, with 23 bases lying between them. Germline CDR1 reads SEHNR; CDR2 reads FQNEAQ (reference sequence). CDR3 length: 17 amino acids. Comment on this clone: Its antigen is unknown.

V gene TRBV7-9 combines with J gene TRBJ2-1, with D perhaps given as TRBD1 or TRBD2 (5 bases each). The sample in question was peripheral blood, obtained on day 0 of AZD1222 vaccination. This receptor was taken from an adult in good health. For the CDR3, the DNA is TGTGCCAGCAGCCCCCGGGGACCCCCTCCTACAGTCAATGAGCAGTTCTTC. The encoded protein is CASSPRGPPPTVNEQFF.